This is a list of T cell receptor beta chains from one sample in a study of blood T cell repertoires in COVID-19. Measured with immunoSEQ multiplex PCR; TCRdb has only the in-frame clones, and not every one. Among 250,000 or so clones, roughly 87% were seen once, and the ten largest hold just over 2.5%. Sequencing used PBMCs or T cells enriched from blood (not recorded which). The source is a woman between 25 and 40 years old with acute COVID-19. The CDR3 runs from the conserved cysteine through the conserved F or W. The D gene is left open where the match is weak. Size tells how often a clone was seen (once, few, many) or the class of an expanded clone, and some rows leave it out.

v_gene,j_gene,abundance,d_gene,CDR3aa,CDR3nt
TRBV4-1,TRBJ1-3,-,TRBD1,CASSLVKGAHMGGNTIYF,TGCGCCAGCAGCCTCGTCAAGGGGGCTCATATGGGTGGAAACACCATATATTTT
TRBV5-6,TRBJ1-2,once,-,CASSLGRGASYGYTF,TGTGCCAGCAGCTTAGGGAGGGGCGCTAGCTATGGCTACACCTTC
TRBV29-1,TRBJ1-2,-,-,CSVEDETTTYSYTF,TGCAGCGTTGAAGATGAGACTACTACTTACAGCTACACCTTC
TRBV15,TRBJ1-1,-,TRBD1,CATSRWTGADTEAFF,TGTGCCACCAGCAGATGGACAGGGGCCGACACTGAAGCTTTCTTT
TRBV29-1,TRBJ1-5,once,-,CSASVGGRNQPQHF,TGCAGCGCGTCTGTGGGAGGGAGGAATCAGCCCCAGCATTTT
TRBV6-2/TRBV6-3,TRBJ2-7,-,-,CASSYQTYEQYF,TGTGCCAGCAGTTACCAAACCTACGAGCAGTACTTC
TRBV19,TRBJ2-3,-,TRBD1,CASRELDRVTDTQYF,TGTGCCAGCCGGGAACTCGACAGGGTAACAGATACGCAGTATTTT
TRBV7-2,TRBJ2-5,-,-,CASSLSASLDSQYF,TGTGCCAGCAGCTTATCCGCCTCCTTGGACTCCCAGTACTTC
TRBV11-2,TRBJ2-2,-,TRBD2,CASSLAGGNTGELFF,TGTGCCAGCAGCTTAGCGGGGGGGAACACCGGGGAGCTGTTTTTT
TRBV5-1,TRBJ1-1,few,TRBD1,CASSLEGRGLAEAFF,TGCGCCAGCAGCTTGGAGGGCAGGGGGCTTGCTGAAGCTTTCTTT
TRBV6-5,TRBJ1-2,few,-,CASRRIPSSGYTF,TGTGCCAGCAGGCGTATTCCTTCGAGTGGCTACACCTTC
TRBV7-9,TRBJ1-3,-,-,CASSSLGSGNTIYF,TGTGCCAGCAGCTCCCTAGGCTCTGGAAACACCATATATTTT
TRBV5-1,TRBJ1-2,few,TRBD1,CASSLAGQGDGYTF,TGCGCCAGCAGCTTGGCCGGACAGGGGGATGGCTACACCTTC
TRBV18,TRBJ2-7,-,-,CASSPSGAVSYEQYF,TGTGCCAGCTCACCTTCGGGTGCAGTCTCCTACGAGCAGTACTTC
TRBV5-1,TRBJ2-2,-,TRBD1,CASRPPRQGILTGELFF,TGCGCCAGCAGGCCACCTAGACAGGGGATCCTCACCGGGGAGCTGTTTTTT
TRBV11-2,TRBJ1-1,-,TRBD1,CASTHGRGGVRNTEAFF,TGTGCCAGCACCCACGGTCGAGGGGGCGTGAGGAACACTGAAGCTTTCTTT
TRBV5-5,TRBJ2-3,-,TRBD2,CASSAWGEGDTQYF,TGTGCCAGCAGCGCATGGGGGGAGGGAGATACGCAGTATTTT
TRBV5-1,TRBJ2-7,once,-,CASSSDTGEQYF,TGCGCCAGCAGCTCTGACACCGGCGAGCAGTACTTC
TRBV5-1,TRBJ1-6,-,TRBD1,CASSGTGGSPLHF,TGCGCCAGCAGCGGGACAGGGGGTTCACCCCTCCACTTT
TRBV6-5,TRBJ2-3,-,TRBD2,CASRPAGEGDTQYF,TGTGCCAGCAGACCAGCGGGGGAGGGCGATACGCAGTATTTT
TRBV7-2,TRBJ1-3,-,-,CASTRQPSGNTIYF,TGTGCCAGCACCAGGCAACCCTCTGGAAACACCATATATTTT
TRBV5-8,TRBJ2-5,-,TRBD1,CASSITAGTGYQETQYF,TGTGCCAGCAGCATAACGGCCGGGACAGGGTATCAAGAGACCCAGTACTTC
TRBV19,TRBJ1-4,-,-,CASRQERTINEKLFF,TGTGCCAGTAGACAGGAACGGACAATTAATGAAAAACTGTTTTTT
TRBV4-3,TRBJ1-4,-,-,CASSPHEGEVGSEKLFF,TGCGCCAGCAGCCCGCACGAAGGGGAGGTTGGGTCCGAAAAACTGTTTTTT
TRBV7-2,TRBJ2-2,-,-,CASSLRLSGELFF,TGTGCCAGCAGCTTACGGTTGTCCGGGGAGCTGTTTTTT
TRBV11-3,TRBJ2-3,-,TRBD2,CASSLGLAGATTDTQYF,TGTGCCAGCAGCTTAGGGCTAGCGGGGGCTACCACAGATACGCAGTATTTT
TRBV2,TRBJ1-6,-,-,CASSSGGTPLHF,TGTGCCAGCAGCAGTGGGGGGACACCCCTCCACTTT
TRBV27,TRBJ2-2,-,TRBD1,CASRRTGGAGTGELFF,TGTGCCAGCAGGCGTACAGGGGGCGCGGGGACCGGGGAGCTGTTTTTT
TRBV5-1,TRBJ2-7,-,-,CASSRGGNYEQYF,TGCGCCAGCAGCCGCGGGGGCAATTACGAGCAGTACTTC
TRBV7-2,TRBJ2-4,-,-,CASSLFARGNGKNIQYF,TGTGCCAGCAGCTTATTTGCTAGGGGTAATGGGAAAAACATTCAGTACTTC
TRBV6-4,TRBJ2-1,-,-,CASSPGSGSYNEQFF,TGTGCCAGCAGTCCGGGGAGCGGCTCCTACAATGAGCAGTTCTTC
TRBV7-9,TRBJ1-6,-,TRBD1,CASSGQVESPLHF,TGTGCCAGCTCTGGACAGGTCGAATCACCCCTCCACTTT
TRBV5-4,TRBJ1-5,-,TRBD1,CASSERQGLNQPQHF,TGTGCCAGCAGCGAGAGACAGGGCTTAAATCAGCCCCAGCATTTT
TRBV3-1/TRBV3-2,TRBJ2-7,once,-,CASSPTLVHYEQYF,TGTGCCAGCAGCCCGACACTAGTACACTACGAGCAGTACTTC
TRBV6-5,TRBJ1-5,-,TRBD1,CAISGTGDQPQHF,TGTGCCATCTCCGGGACAGGGGATCAGCCCCAGCATTTT
TRBV9,TRBJ1-1,-,TRBD1,CASSPFLRGTEAFF,TGTGCCAGCAGCCCATTTCTCAGGGGGACTGAAGCTTTCTTT
TRBV12-3/TRBV12-4,TRBJ1-5,-,-,CASRAGLGQPQHF,TGTGCCAGCAGGGCAGGGTTGGGTCAGCCCCAGCATTTT
TRBV5-8,TRBJ1-1,-,-,CASSRTYKQGKNTEAFF,TGTGCCAGCAGTCGTACCTATAAGCAGGGAAAGAACACTGAAGCTTTCTTT
TRBV10-1,TRBJ2-3,-,-,CASSDRDTQYF,TGCGCCAGCAGTGACAGAGATACGCAGTATTTT
TRBV19,TRBJ2-7,-,-,CASSISTVSYEQYF,TGTGCCAGTAGTATTTCAACAGTATCCTACGAGCAGTACTTC
TRBV21-1,TRBJ1-6,-,-,CASSPPRVRAVNSPLHF,TGTGCCAGCAGCCCCCCCCGGGTCAGGGCGGTCAATTCACCCCTCCACTTT
TRBV3-1/TRBV3-2,TRBJ1-2,-,-,CASSLPGRGYTF,TGTGCCAGCAGCCTACCAGGCCGTGGCTACACCTTC
TRBV5-5,TRBJ1-6,once,-,CASSLDGNSPLHF,TGTGCCAGCAGCTTGGACGGTAATTCACCCCTCCACTTT
TRBV13,TRBJ2-1,-,-,CASSLGRPVDEQFF,TGTGCCAGCAGCTTAGGCCGCCCGGTGGATGAGCAGTTCTTC
TRBV7-9,TRBJ2-7,-,-,CASNPGEGGRDEQYF,TGTGCCAGCAACCCTGGGGAGGGGGGGCGAGACGAGCAGTACTTC